These 25 T cell receptor beta chains were all obtained from the same sample, sequenced in a study of beta chain features in type 1 diabetes. Whole-study findings and limits: Among all four CD4+ subsets, Type 1 diabetes patients had TCRB CDR3s that were moderately but significantly shorter.

What these receptors recognize is not known. The isolated RNA, all of it, was reverse transcribed, so expressed TCRB transcripts were what got sequenced. TCRdb's table, derived via immunoSEQ multiplex PCR, lists solely in-frame clones and lacks some. The sample comprises around 650,000 clones, around 12% of which are singletons, and around 0.12% rests with the top ten. Sequencing was performed on naive CD4+ T cells from blood. Receptors were obtained from a young man with type 1 diabetes.

The chain recombines TRBV14 with TRBJ1-4; D is uncertain. The germline V and J ends were trimmed by 0 bases and 8 bases, with 1 base remaining between them. Germline CDR1 SGHDN, CDR2 FVKESK. The CDR3 is 11 residues long. This chain's CDR3 is CASSQEEKLFF. The CDR3 DNA follows: TGTGCCAGCAGCCAAGAGGAAAAACTGTTTTTT.

This chain joins TRBV30 and TRBJ2-5; 7 bases match TRBD1. V was clipped by 3 bases and J by 4 bases; unmatched bases: 5. CDR3 size: 13 residues. Germline lookup yields CDR1 GTSNPN and CDR2 SVGIG (reference sequence). DNA of the CDR3: TGTGCCTGGAGAAGGGGGCGCTTAGAGACCCAGTACTTC. Its translation: CAWRRGRLETQYF.

As regards this clone: Other DNA variants within this sample encode the same CDR3. The rearrangement links TRBV5-1 to TRBJ2-2; D tentatively fits TRBD1 or TRBD2 (5 bases each). This CDR3 region has 14 residues. Germline V gene sequence: CDR1 SGHRS, CDR2 YFSETQ. Trimming removed 0 bases at V and 5 bases at J, with 8 bases between. The CDR3 DNA reads TGCGCCAGCAGCTTGGCTGGGGGTACCGGGGAGCTGTTTTTT. Its translation: CASSLAGGTGELFF.

This sequence joins TRBV4-1 and TRBJ2-3; 8 bases fit TRBD1. In germline, CDR1 is MGHRA, CDR2 YSYEKL. Trimming removed 4 bases from V and 2 bases from J; junction bases left unmatched: 8. The CDR3 loop spans 16 amino acids. As DNA, the CDR3 is TGCGCCAGCAGCCTCTCCCCGGGACAGGTCACAGATACGCAGTATTTT. Its translation: CASSLSPGQVTDTQYF.

The chain employs TRBV7-2 and TRBJ1-6; TRBD1 might be the D (5 bases). The CDR3 consists of 17 residues. Germline V gene data show CDR1 as SGHTA and CDR2 as FQGNSA. Trimming left V 5 bases short and J 0 bases short, with 14 bases between. The CDR3 loop reads CASSPVAGSSYNSPLHF. The CDR3 coding sequence is TGTGCCAGCAGCCCCGTTGCAGGGAGCTCCTATAATTCACCCCTCCACTTT.

The CDR3 loop reads CASSRVAGREYNEQFF. For the CDR3, the DNA is TGTGCCAGCAGCCGAGTGGCAGGGAGGGAGTACAATGAGCAGTTCTTC. The J gene is TRBJ2-1, the V gene TRBV7-9, with TRBD2 matching 7 bases. From germline, CDR1 is SEHNR and CDR2 FQNEAQ (reference sequence). J was trimmed by 4 bases and V by 5 bases; bases with no gene match: 11. The CDR3 length is 16 residues.

This clone was detected only a few times. This chain joins TRBV7-9 and TRBJ2-1; a possible D gene is TRBD1 (5 bases). Germline V gives CDR1 SEHNR, CDR2 FQNEAQ (reference sequence). With 10 bases removed from V and 10 bases from J, the gap between germline ends came to 20 bases. The CDR3 consists of 13 residues. The CDR3 sequence is CATIFFGHLEQFF. As DNA, the CDR3 is TGTGCCACTATATTCTTCGGACATTTAGAGCAGTTCTTC.

The sample holds a few counts of this clone. The chain links TRBV2 to TRBJ1-5; 8 bases are a match to TRBD1. This CDR3 is built from 16 residues. The V segment lost 5 bases and the J segment 7 bases; nucleotides outside the gene matches: 13. Germline V gene data show CDR1 as SNHLY and CDR2 as FYNNEI. The CDR3 loop is CASSSTPQGAGQPQHF. For the CDR3, the DNA is TGTGCCAGCAGTTCGACCCCTCAGGGGGCTGGCCAGCCCCAGCATTTT. Complete variable domain (other parts from reference TRBV2 and TRBJ1-5): EPEVTQTPSHQVTQMGQEVILRCVPISNHLYFYWYRQILGQKVEFLVSFYNNEISEKSEIFDDQFSVERPDGSNFTLKIRSTKLEDSAMYFCASSSTPQGAGQPQHFGDGTRLSIL.

This clone has only a few counts. This chain connects TRBV7-6 to TRBJ1-2; the D gene is possibly TRBD1 (6 bases). This CDR3 contains 13 residues. Trimming removed 6 bases at V and 6 bases at J, with 14 bases between. CDR1 is SGHVS, CDR2 FNYEAQ, per germline. The CDR3 loop is CASSTGIRDGYTF. DNA of the CDR3: TGTGCCAGCAGTACAGGGATTCGGGATGGCTACACCTTC.

This clone was seen a few times. Other nucleotide sequences from this sample produce the same CDR3. The chain is built from TRBV9 and TRBJ2-3; 7 nucleotides agree with TRBD2. Germline V gene lookup returns CDR1 SGDLS and CDR2 YYNGEE. The CDR3 is 16 amino acids. J gave up 0 bases and V 0 bases, and 4 bases lay outside the gene matches. For the CDR3, the DNA is TGTGCCAGCAGCGTAGCGGGGGGTCAAAGCACAGATACGCAGTATTTT. It specifies CASSVAGGQSTDTQYF.

The V and J genes are TRBV4-3 and TRBJ2-1, with no clear D. The CDR3 length is 13 residues. Per the germline V gene, CDR1 is LGHNA and CDR2 is YSLEER. Trimming pared 0 bases from V and 9 bases from J, leaving 9 bases between. CDR3 residues: CASSQDLPIEQFF. In DNA form, the CDR3 reads TGCGCCAGCAGCCAAGATCTTCCTATTGAGCAGTTCTTC.

This clone has more than one count but fewer than ten. This chain joins TRBV5-1 and TRBJ2-3; D is possibly TRBD1 or TRBD2 (5 bases each). V lost 4 bases, J lost 4 bases, and 16 bases lay in between. CDR1 is SGHRS and CDR2 is YFSETQ in the germline V gene. The CDR3 extends over 15 amino acids. CDR3 region: CASSLRTEGPDTQYF. In DNA, the CDR3 is TGCGCCAGCAGCCTCCGGACTGAGGGGCCAGATACGCAGTATTTT.

The chain has TRBV4-3 and TRBJ1-5; D is undetermined. The CDR3 is made up of 14 amino acids. Per the germline V gene, CDR1 is LGHNA and CDR2 is YSLEER. With 11 bases removed from V and 0 bases from J, the gap between germline ends came to 14 bases. The CDR3 nucleotides are TGCGCCTGGGTTGGAGCGGATAGCAATCAGCCCCAGCATTTT. This codes for CAWVGADSNQPQHF.

This rearrangement joins TRBV6-6 to TRBJ1-1, with D hard to call. With 4 bases removed from V and 1 base from J, the gap between germline ends came to 13 bases. Germline CDR1 and CDR2: MNHNY and SVGAGI (reference sequence). The CDR3 is made up of 15 amino acids. In DNA form, the CDR3 reads TGTGCCAGCAGTTCGCTGACGCTCAAGAACACTGAAGCTTTCTTT. Translating gives CASSSLTLKNTEAFF.

Only a few counts were recorded for this clone. The CDR3 coding sequence is TGTGCCAGCAGTGTTTCGGGGGCTGGCAGTGGCAATCAGCCCCAGCATTTT. It specifies CASSVSGAGSGNQPQHF. This chain uses TRBV2 with TRBJ1-5, with D perhaps TRBD1 (6 bases). Trimming removed 4 bases at V and 2 bases at J, with 18 bases between. The CDR3 sequence is 17 residues long. Germline loops: CDR1 SNHLY, CDR2 FYNNEI. The variable domain in full, with the rest retrieved from reference TRBV2 and TRBJ1-5, is EPEVTQTPSHQVTQMGQEVILRCVPISNHLYFYWYRQILGQKVEFLVSFYNNEISEKSEIFDDQFSVERPDGSNFTLKIRSTKLEDSAMYFCASSVSGAGSGNQPQHFGDGTRLSIL.

This chain connects TRBV7-9 to TRBJ2-1; D call uncertain. The V end was cut by 1 base, the J end by 7 bases, with 5 bases between. This CDR3 is 12 amino acids long. Germline-derived CDR1 and CDR2 are SEHNR and FQNEAQ (reference sequence). CDR3 DNA sequence: TGTGCCAGCAGCTTAGTAAAAAATGAGCAGTTCTTC. This gives the protein CASSLVKNEQFF.

The chain carries TRBV9 and TRBJ2-3, with a weak D call TRBD2 (6 bases). The CDR3 runs to 16 residues. Trimming took off 4 bases at V and 0 bases at J, with 15 bases between the two ends. From germline, CDR1 is SGDLS and CDR2 YYNGEE. In DNA, the CDR3 is TGTGCCAGCAGCCCGAATGTAGCGGAGAGCACAGATACGCAGTATTTT. Translating it yields CASSPNVAESTDTQYF.

The chain is built from TRBV27 and TRBJ2-6; TRBD1 agrees at 8 bases. In germline, CDR1 is MNHEY, CDR2 SMNVEV (reference sequence). This CDR3 contains 15 residues. J lost 4 bases, V lost 7 bases, and 6 bases had no gene match. The CDR3 here is CASTRQGYGANVLTF. The CDR3 DNA reads TGTGCCAGCACCCGACAGGGGTACGGGGCCAACGTCCTGACTTTC. Full variable domain (rest looked up from reference TRBV27 and TRBJ2-6): EAQVTQNPRYLITVTGKKLTVTCSQNMNHEYMSWYRQDPGLGLRQIYYSMNVEVTDKGDVPEGYKVSRKEKRNFPLILESPSPNQTSLYFCASTRQGYGANVLTFGAGSRLTVL.

The J gene is TRBJ1-1, the V gene TRBV7-9; no clear D gene. Trimming removed 1 base at V and 1 base at J, with 10 bases between. This CDR3 is built from 15 residues. Germline-derived CDR1 and CDR2 are SEHNR and FQNEAQ (reference sequence). The CDR3 bases are TGTGCCAGCAGCTTAGAGTGGACTTCGAACACTGAAGCTTTCTTT. Its translation is CASSLEWTSNTEAFF. The complete variable domain, with remaining parts taken from reference TRBV7-9 and TRBJ1-1, reads DTGVSQNPRHKITKRGQNVTFRCDPISEHNRLYWYRQTLGQGPEFLTYFQNEAQLEKSRLLSDRFSAERPKGSFSTLEIQRTEQGDSAMYLCASSLEWTSNTEAFFGQGTRLTVV.

This chain uses TRBV4-3 with TRBJ2-3; D gene unclear. The CDR3 has 16 amino acids. Per the germline V gene, CDR1 is LGHNA and CDR2 is YSLEER. The germline V and J ends were trimmed by 4 bases and 0 bases, with 14 bases remaining between them. The CDR3 here is CASSRKAASSTDTQYF. CDR3 nucleotide sequence: TGCGCCAGCAGCCGGAAAGCCGCCTCTAGCACAGATACGCAGTATTTT.

This clone was observed a few times. This chain joins TRBV19 and TRBJ2-1; the match to TRBD2 covers 13 bases. Germline V gives CDR1 LNHDA, CDR2 SQIVND (reference sequence). The CDR3 contains 15 residues. V trimming: 6 bases; J trimming: 9 bases; junction bases outside the gene matches: 8. The CDR3 protein is CASRLGLAGDGEQFF. The CDR3 DNA follows: TGTGCCAGTAGGCTCGGACTAGCGGGGGATGGTGAGCAGTTCTTC.

The chain joins TRBV19 to TRBJ1-2; unclear D gene. CDR1 LNHDA and CDR2 SQIVND come from the germline V gene (reference sequence). The CDR3 runs 17 residues. The ends were cut back, 1 base at V and 6 bases at J, with 21 bases in the middle. The CDR3 coding sequence is TGTGCCAGTAGTATAGTGGCCGGGAGAGGAAGAGGAAATGGCTACACCTTC. Residues: CASSIVAGRGRGNGYTF. Filled out from reference TRBV19 and TRBJ1-2, the complete variable domain reads DGGITQSPKYLFRKEGQNVTLSCEQNLNHDAMYWYRQDPGQGLRLIYYSQIVNDFQKGDIAEGYSVSREKKESFPLTVTSAQKNPTAFYLCASSIVAGRGRGNGYTFGSGTRLTVV.

This chain links TRBV28 with TRBJ2-7; the match to TRBD1 covers 7 bases. The CDR3 runs to 14 residues. Germline trimming cut 4 bases from V and 4 bases from J; bases unmatched to any gene: 7. In germline, CDR1 is MDHEN, CDR2 SYDVKM. CDR3 loop: CASSWGTATYEQYF. DNA for the CDR3: TGTGCCAGCAGTTGGGGGACAGCGACGTACGAGCAGTACTTC.

This clone was seen only a few times. This chain connects TRBV28 to TRBJ2-7, with 8 bases matching TRBD1. With 6 bases clipped from V and 3 bases from J, the junction kept 10 bases outside the gene matches. Per germline, CDR1 MDHEN and CDR2 SYDVKM. CDR3 size: 15 residues. The DNA of the CDR3 is TGTGCCAGCAGACCTCTGGACAGGGCTGGCTACGAGCAGTACTTC. Amino acids: CASRPLDRAGYEQYF.

The rearrangement uses TRBV19 and TRBJ2-6, with 8 bases fitting TRBD1. Germline V lookup: CDR1 LNHDA, CDR2 SQIVND (reference sequence). J was trimmed by 2 bases and V by 6 bases; bases with no gene match: 12. There are 18 residues in the CDR3. CDR3 sequence (DNA): TGTGCCAGTAGACACCTCGGGACAGGAACACCTGGGGCCAACGTCCTGACTTTC. Translation gives CASRHLGTGTPGANVLTF.